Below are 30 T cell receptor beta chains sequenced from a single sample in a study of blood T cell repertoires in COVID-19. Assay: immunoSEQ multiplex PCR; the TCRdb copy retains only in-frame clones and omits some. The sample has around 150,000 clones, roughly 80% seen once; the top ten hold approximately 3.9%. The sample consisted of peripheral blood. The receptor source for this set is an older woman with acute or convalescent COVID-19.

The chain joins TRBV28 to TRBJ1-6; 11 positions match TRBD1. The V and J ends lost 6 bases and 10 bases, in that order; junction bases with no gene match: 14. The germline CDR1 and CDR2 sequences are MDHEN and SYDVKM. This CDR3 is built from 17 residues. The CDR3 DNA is TGTGCCAGCAGCCTGGGACAGGGGGGAACCATTAGGTCACCCCTCCACTTT. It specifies CASSLGQGGTIRSPLHF.

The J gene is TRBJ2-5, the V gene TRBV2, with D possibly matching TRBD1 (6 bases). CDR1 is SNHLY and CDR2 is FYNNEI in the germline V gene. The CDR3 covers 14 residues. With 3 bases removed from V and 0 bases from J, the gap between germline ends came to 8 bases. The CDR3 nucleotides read TGTGCCAGCAGTGAGAGGGGGAACCAAGAGACCCAGTACTTC. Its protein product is CASSERGNQETQYF. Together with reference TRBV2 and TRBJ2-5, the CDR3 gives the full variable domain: EPEVTQTPSHQVTQMGQEVILRCVPISNHLYFYWYRQILGQKVEFLVSFYNNEISEKSEIFDDQFSVERPDGSNFTLKIRSTKLEDSAMYFCASSERGNQETQYFGPGTRLLVL.

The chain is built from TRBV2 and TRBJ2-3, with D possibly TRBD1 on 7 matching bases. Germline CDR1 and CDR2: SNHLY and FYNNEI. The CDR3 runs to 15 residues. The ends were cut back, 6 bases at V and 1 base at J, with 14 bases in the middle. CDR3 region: CASRRGGGGTDTQYF. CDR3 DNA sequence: TGTGCCAGCAGAAGAGGGGGCGGGGGCACAGATACGCAGTATTTT.

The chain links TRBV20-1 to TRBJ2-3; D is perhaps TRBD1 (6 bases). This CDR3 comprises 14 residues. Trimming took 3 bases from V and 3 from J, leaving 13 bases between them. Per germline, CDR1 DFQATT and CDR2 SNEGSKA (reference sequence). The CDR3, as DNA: TGCAGTGCTAGTGCCCTGGGGACAACAGATACGCAGTATTTT. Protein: CSASALGTTDTQYF.

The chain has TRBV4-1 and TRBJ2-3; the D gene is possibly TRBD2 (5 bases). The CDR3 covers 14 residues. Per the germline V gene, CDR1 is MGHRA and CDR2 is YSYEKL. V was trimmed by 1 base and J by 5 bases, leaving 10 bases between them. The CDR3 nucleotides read TGCGCCAGCAGCCAAGTGGAGGCAAAAGATACGCAGTATTTT. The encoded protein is CASSQVEAKDTQYF.

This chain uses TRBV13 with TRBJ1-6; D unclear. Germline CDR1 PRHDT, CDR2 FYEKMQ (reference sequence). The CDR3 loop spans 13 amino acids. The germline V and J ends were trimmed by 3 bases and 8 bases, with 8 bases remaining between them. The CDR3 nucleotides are TGTGCCAGCAGCTTTGGAGGTGATTCACCCCTCCACTTT. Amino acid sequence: CASSFGGDSPLHF.

The CDR3 region is CASSSNTGGPSYEQYF. The DNA for the CDR3 is TGTGCCAGCAGCTCCAACACGGGAGGGCCCAGCTACGAGCAGTACTTC. The chain has TRBV28 and TRBJ2-7, with 8 bases identical to TRBD2. This CDR3 is built from 16 residues. Unmatched junction bases numbered 13, after V lost 6 bases and J lost 3 bases. Germline V gene sequence: CDR1 MDHEN, CDR2 SYDVKM. The whole variable domain, remainder taken from reference TRBV28 and TRBJ2-7, is DVKVTQSSRYLVKRTGEKVFLECVQDMDHENMFWYRQDPGLGLRLIYFSYDVKMKEKGDIPEGYSVSREKKERFSLILESASTNQTSMYLCASSSNTGGPSYEQYFGPGTRLTVT.

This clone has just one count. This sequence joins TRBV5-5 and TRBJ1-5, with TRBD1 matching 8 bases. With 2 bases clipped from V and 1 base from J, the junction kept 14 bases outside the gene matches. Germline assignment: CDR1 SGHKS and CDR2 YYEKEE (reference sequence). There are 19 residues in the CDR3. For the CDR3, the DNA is TGTGCCAGCAGCTTAAGAGGAGAGCAGGGGGCTTCAAGCAATCAGCCCCAGCATTTT. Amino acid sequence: CASSLRGEQGASSNQPQHF.

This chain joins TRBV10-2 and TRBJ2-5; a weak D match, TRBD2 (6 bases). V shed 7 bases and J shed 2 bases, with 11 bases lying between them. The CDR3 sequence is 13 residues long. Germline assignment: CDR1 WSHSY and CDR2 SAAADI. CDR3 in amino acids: CASTRGLQETQYF. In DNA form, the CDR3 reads TGCGCCAGCACTCGGGGACTGCAAGAGACCCAGTACTTC.

The CDR3 DNA sequence: TGCGCCAGCAGCCCGGGGGGTGTCCCTGGAAACACCATATATTTT. Protein product: CASSPGGVPGNTIYF. The rearrangement joins TRBV4-3 to TRBJ1-3; TRBD1 is a possible D gene (5 bases). V lost 4 bases and J 2 bases, leaving 12 bases between the germline ends. This CDR3 has 15 amino acids. Germline values: CDR1 LGHNA, CDR2 YSLEER.

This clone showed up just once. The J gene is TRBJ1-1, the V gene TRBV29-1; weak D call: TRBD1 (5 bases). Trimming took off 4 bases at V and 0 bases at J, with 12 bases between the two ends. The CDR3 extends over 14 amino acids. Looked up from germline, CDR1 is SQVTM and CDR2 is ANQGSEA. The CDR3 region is CSVGGGYLNTEAFF. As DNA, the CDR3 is TGCAGCGTTGGGGGGGGATACCTGAACACTGAAGCTTTCTTT.

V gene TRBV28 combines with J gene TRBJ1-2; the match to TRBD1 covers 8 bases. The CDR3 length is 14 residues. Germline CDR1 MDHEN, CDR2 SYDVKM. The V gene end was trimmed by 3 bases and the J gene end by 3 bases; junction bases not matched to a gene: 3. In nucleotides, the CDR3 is TGTGCCAGCAGTTTGCAGGGGGCGGACTATGGCTACACCTTC. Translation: CASSLQGADYGYTF.

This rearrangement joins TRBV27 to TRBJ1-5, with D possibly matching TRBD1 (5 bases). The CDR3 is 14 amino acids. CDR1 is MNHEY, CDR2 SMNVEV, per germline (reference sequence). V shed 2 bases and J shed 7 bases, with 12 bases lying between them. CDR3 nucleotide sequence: TGTGCCAGCAGTTTACAGGGTTTGGGGCAGCCCCAGCATTTT. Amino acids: CASSLQGLGQPQHF.

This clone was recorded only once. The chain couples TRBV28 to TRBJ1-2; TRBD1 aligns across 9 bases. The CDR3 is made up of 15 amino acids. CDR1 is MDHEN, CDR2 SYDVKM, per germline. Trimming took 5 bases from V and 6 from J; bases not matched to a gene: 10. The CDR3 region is CASSPGQGIVDGYTF. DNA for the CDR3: TGTGCCAGCAGTCCAGGACAGGGGATCGTGGATGGCTACACCTTC.

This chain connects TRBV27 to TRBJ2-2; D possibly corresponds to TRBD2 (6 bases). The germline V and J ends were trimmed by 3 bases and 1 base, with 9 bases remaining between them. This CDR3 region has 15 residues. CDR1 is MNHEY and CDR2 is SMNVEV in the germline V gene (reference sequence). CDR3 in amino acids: CASSFRLGNTGELFF. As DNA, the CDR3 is TGTGCCAGCAGTTTCCGACTAGGGAACACCGGGGAGCTGTTTTTT.

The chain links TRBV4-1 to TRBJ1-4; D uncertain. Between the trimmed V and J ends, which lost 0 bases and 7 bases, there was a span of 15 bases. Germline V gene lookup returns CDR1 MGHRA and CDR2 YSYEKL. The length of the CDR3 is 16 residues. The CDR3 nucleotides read TGCGCCAGCAGCCAAGATTTTGTGGCGGTGCGTGAAAAACTGTTTTTT. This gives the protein CASSQDFVAVREKLFF.

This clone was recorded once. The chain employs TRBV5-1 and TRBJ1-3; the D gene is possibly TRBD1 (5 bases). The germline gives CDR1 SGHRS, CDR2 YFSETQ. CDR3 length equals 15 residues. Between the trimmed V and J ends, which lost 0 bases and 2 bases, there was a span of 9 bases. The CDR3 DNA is TGCGCCAGCAGCTTGGGGACACCTCCTGGAAACACCATATATTTT. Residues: CASSLGTPPGNTIYF.

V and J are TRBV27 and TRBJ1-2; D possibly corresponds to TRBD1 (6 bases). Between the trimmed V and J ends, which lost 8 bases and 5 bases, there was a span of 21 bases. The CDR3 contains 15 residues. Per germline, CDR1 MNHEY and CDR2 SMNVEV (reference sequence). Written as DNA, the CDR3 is TGTGCCAGCGGATACCCAAGGGGGGGACTATATGGCTACACCTTC. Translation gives CASGYPRGGLYGYTF.

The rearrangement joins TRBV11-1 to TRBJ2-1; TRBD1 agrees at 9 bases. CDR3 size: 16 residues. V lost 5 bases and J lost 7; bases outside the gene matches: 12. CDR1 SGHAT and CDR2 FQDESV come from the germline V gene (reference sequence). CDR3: CASSKDTGGVGNEQFF. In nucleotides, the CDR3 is TGTGCCAGCAGCAAGGATACAGGGGGCGTTGGAAATGAGCAGTTCTTC.

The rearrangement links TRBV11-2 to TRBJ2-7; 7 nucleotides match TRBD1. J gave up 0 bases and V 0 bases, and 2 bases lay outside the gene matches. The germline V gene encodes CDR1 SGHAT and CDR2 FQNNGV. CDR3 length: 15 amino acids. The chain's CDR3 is CASSLDPGGSYEQYF. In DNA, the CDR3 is TGTGCCAGCAGCTTAGATCCAGGGGGCTCCTACGAGCAGTACTTC. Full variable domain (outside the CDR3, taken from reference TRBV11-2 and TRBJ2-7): EAGVAQSPRYKIIEKRQSVAFWCNPISGHATLYWYQQILGQGPKLLIQFQNNGVVDDSQLPKDRFSAERLKGVDSTLKIQPAKLEDSAVYLCASSLDPGGSYEQYFGPGTRLTVT.

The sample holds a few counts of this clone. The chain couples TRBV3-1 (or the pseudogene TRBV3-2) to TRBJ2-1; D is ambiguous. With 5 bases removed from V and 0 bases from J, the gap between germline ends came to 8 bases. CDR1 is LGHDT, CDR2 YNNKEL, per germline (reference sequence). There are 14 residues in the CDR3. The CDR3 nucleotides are TGTGCCAGCAGCTACGCTAGCTCCTACAATGAGCAGTTCTTC. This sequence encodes CASSYASSYNEQFF.

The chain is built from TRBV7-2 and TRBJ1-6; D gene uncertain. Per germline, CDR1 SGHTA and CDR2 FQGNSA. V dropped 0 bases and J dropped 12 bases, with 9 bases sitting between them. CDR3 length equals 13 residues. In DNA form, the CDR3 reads TGTGCCAGCAGCTTAGCCCGGGAGGTACCCCTCCACTTT. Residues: CASSLAREVPLHF. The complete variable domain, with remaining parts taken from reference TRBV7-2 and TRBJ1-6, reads GAGVSQSPSNKVTEKGKDVELRCDPISGHTALYWYRQSLGQGLEFLIYFQGNSAPDKSGLPSDRFSAERTGGSVSTLTIQRTQQEDSAVYLCASSLAREVPLHFGNGTRLTVT.

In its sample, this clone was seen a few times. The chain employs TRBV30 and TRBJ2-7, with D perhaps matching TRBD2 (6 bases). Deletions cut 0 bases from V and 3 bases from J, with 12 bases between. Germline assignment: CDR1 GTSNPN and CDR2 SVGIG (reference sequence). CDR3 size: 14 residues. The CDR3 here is CAWSVDGSVYEQYF. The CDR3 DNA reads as TGTGCCTGGAGTGTAGACGGGAGTGTCTACGAGCAGTACTTC.

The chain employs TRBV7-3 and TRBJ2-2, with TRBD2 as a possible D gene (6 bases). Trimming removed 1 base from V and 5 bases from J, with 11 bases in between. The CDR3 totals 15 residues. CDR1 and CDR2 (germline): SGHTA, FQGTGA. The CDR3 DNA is TGTGCCAGCAGCTTAAGGAACGGGGGAACCGGGGAGCTGTTTTTT. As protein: CASSLRNGGTGELFF.

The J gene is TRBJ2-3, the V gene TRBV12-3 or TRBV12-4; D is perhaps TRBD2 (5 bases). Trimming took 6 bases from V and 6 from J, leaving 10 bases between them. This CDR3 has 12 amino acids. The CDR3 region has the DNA TGTGCCAGCAGCCAACTAGAGGATACGCAGTATTTT. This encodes CASSQLEDTQYF.

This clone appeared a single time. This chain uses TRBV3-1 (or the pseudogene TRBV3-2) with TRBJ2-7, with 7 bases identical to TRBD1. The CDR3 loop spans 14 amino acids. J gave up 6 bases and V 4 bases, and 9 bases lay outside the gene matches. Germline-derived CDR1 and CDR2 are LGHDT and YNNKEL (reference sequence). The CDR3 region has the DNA TGTGCCAGCAGCCTCCGACAGGGTTCGCTCGAGCAGTACTTC. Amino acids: CASSLRQGSLEQYF.

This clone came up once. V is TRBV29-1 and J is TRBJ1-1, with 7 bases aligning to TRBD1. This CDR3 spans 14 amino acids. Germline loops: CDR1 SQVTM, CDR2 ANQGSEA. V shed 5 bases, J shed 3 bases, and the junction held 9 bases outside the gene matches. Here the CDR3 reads CSVITRGEDTEAFF. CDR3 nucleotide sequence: TGCAGCGTTATTACCAGGGGGGAAGACACTGAAGCTTTCTTT. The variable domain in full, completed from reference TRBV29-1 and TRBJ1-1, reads SAVISQKPSRDICQRGTSLTIQCQVDSQVTMMFWYRQQPGQSLTLIATANQGSEATYESGFVIDKFPISRPNLTFSTLTVSNMSPEDSSIYLCSVITRGEDTEAFFGQGTRLTVV.

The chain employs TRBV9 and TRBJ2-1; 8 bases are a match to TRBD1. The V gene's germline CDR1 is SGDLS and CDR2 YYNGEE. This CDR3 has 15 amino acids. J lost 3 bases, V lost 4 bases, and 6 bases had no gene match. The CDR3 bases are TGTGCCAGCAGCACCTCTGGGACAGGCTACAATGAGCAGTTCTTC. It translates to CASSTSGTGYNEQFF.

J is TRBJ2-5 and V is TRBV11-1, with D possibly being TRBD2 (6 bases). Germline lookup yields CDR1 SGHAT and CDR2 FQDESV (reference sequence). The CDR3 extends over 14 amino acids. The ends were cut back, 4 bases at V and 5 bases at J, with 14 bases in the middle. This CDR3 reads CASSSSAGTETQYF. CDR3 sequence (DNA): TGTGCCAGCAGCTCCTCAGCGGGTACGGAGACCCAGTACTTC.

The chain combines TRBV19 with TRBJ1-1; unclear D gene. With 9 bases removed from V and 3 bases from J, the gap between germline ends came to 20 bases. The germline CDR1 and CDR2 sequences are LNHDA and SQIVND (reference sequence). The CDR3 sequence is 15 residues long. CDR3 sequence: CASLGEPLLDTEAFF. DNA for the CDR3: TGTGCCAGCTTGGGAGAACCCCTTCTGGACACTGAAGCTTTCTTT.